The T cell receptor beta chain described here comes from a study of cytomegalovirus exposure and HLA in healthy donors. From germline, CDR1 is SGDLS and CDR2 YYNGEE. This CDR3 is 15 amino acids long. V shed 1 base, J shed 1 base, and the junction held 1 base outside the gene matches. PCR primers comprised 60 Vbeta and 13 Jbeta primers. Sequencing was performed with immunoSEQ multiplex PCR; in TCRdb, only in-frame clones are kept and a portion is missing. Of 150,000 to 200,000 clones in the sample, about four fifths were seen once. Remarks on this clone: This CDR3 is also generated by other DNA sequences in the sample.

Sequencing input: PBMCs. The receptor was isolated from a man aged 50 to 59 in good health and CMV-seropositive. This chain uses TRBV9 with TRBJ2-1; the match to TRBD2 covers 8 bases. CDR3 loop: CASSVSGGSYNEQFF. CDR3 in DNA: TGTGCCAGCAGCGTATCGGGGGGGTCCTACAATGAGCAGTTCTTC. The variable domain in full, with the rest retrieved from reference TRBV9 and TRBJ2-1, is DSGVTQTPKHLITATGQRVTLRCSPRSGDLSVYWYQQSLDQGLQFLIQYYNGEERAKGNILERFSAQQFPDLHSELNLSSLELGDSALYFCASSVSGGSYNEQFFGPGTRLTVL.